These 30 T cell receptor beta chains share one sample of origin, sequenced in a study of T cells in Graves' hyperthyroidism and ophthalmopathy. RNA transcripts were the template for amplifying TCR beta CDR3 regions. TCR CDR3 underwent first-round RT-PCR with the HTBI primer set. TCRdb reanalysed the multiplex PCR reads using MiXCR and keeps one entry per CDR3 protein. This sample has 730,000 or so distinct CDR3 sequences; roughly a sixth occur once, and the top ten carry around 17%. Sequencing was done on a sample of blood. Source of these receptors: a woman in her fifties or sixties with Graves' hyperthyroidism that later progressed to Graves' ophthalmopathy.

The chain links TRBV27 to TRBJ2-2, with 14 bases matching TRBD2. Germline V CDR1 and CDR2: MNHEY, SMNVEV (reference sequence). J gave up 6 bases and V 6 bases, and 15 bases lay outside the gene matches. This CDR3 comprises 19 residues. The CDR3 DNA reads as TGTGCCAGCAGCTTAACGGACAGGACTAGCGGGGGGAGGGCCGGGGAGCTGTTTTTT. It yields the protein CASSLTDRTSGGRAGELFF.

This clonotype appeared many times. The CDR3 region has the DNA TGTGCCAGCTCACCCGGACTAAACCAAGAGACCCAGTACTTC. This translates into CASSPGLNQETQYF. The chain has TRBV18 and TRBJ2-5; TRBD2 might be the D (6 bases). Per germline, CDR1 KGHSH and CDR2 LQKENI. V was clipped by 3 bases and J by 0 bases, with 8 bases between them. The CDR3 spans 14 residues.

The rearrangement joins TRBV12-3 or TRBV12-4 to TRBJ2-5; D not resolved. The CDR3 has 13 residues. V was clipped by 9 bases and J by 3 bases, with 14 bases between them. CDR3 nucleotide sequence: TGTGCCAGACACCGGTCGGTAGAAGAGACCCAGTACTTC. It yields the protein CARHRSVEETQYF.

Only a few counts were recorded for this clonotype. This rearrangement joins TRBV6-1 to TRBJ2-3, with 9 bases aligning to TRBD2. From germline, CDR1 is MNHNS and CDR2 SASEGT. V trimming: 5 bases; J trimming: 0 bases; junction bases outside the gene matches: 6. The CDR3 is made up of 16 amino acids. CDR3 loop: CASSPLAGTSTDTQYF. Written as DNA, the CDR3 is TGTGCCAGCAGTCCTCTAGCGGGGACTAGCACAGATACGCAGTATTTT.

The sample holds many counts of this clonotype. The CDR3 nucleotides read TGCAGTGCTAGACAGGGACTAGCCGTCTACAATGAGCAGTTCTTC. Translation: CSARQGLAVYNEQFF. The rearrangement uses TRBV20-1 and TRBJ2-1; 9 nucleotides line up with TRBD2. V gave up 2 bases and J gave up 3 bases; unmatched junction bases: 5. Germline V CDR1 and CDR2: DFQATT, SNEGSKA (reference sequence). The CDR3 has 15 amino acids.

The sample holds many counts of this clonotype. The CDR3 spells CASSARTGGPYSNQPQHF. DNA of the CDR3: TGTGCCAGCAGCGCCCGGACAGGGGGCCCCTATAGCAATCAGCCCCAGCATTTT. The chain recombines TRBV28 with TRBJ1-5; 11 bases are a match to TRBD1. Losses at the gene ends were 6 bases for V and 0 bases for J; bases not matched to a gene: 10. CDR1 MDHEN and CDR2 SYDVKM come from the germline V gene. The CDR3 extends over 18 amino acids.

In its sample, this clonotype was seen many times. The chain links TRBV5-1 to TRBJ2-1; tentatively, D is TRBD1 (5 bases). Trimming cost V 2 bases and J 5 bases, with 11 bases left between them. Per the germline V gene, CDR1 is SGHRS and CDR2 is YFSETQ. This CDR3 spans 14 amino acids. CDR3 nucleotides: TGCGCCAGCAGCTTAGACAGCCATAACAATGAGCAGTTCTTC. Translated, it gives CASSLDSHNNEQFF.

This clonotype occurred many times. V gene TRBV11-2 combines with J gene TRBJ2-7, with 7 bases lining up with TRBD2. The CDR3 runs to 14 residues. CDR1 SGHAT and CDR2 FQNNGV come from the germline V gene. The trim removed 5 bases at V and 5 bases at J, leaving 9 bases unmatched. CDR3 bases: TGTGCCAGCAGCCCCTGGGGGGGGGGGAACGAGCAGTACTTC. Its protein product is CASSPWGGGNEQYF.

This clonotype was seen a few times. The V and J genes are TRBV12-3 or TRBV12-4 and TRBJ1-1, with D unclear. This CDR3 is 12 amino acids long. V lost 5 bases and J lost 7, with 11 bases in between. Here the CDR3 reads CASSRSGVEAFF. The CDR3 DNA reads TGTGCCAGCAGTCGCTCTGGGGTTGAAGCTTTCTTT.

This clonotype has at least ten counts. The rearrangement joins TRBV12-3 or TRBV12-4 to TRBJ2-2, with 8 bases matching TRBD2. This CDR3 has 15 amino acids. V lost 5 bases, J lost 3 bases, and 5 bases stayed unmatched. Here the CDR3 DNA reads TGTGCCAGCAGTCTAGTAGCGGGGCACACCGGGGAGCTGTTTTTT. It specifies CASSLVAGHTGELFF.

V gene TRBV11-2 combines with J gene TRBJ1-2; weak D call: TRBD1 (5 bases). V was clipped by 8 bases and J by 3 bases, with 16 bases between them. The CDR3 totals 14 residues. Per germline, CDR1 SGHAT and CDR2 FQNNGV. This chain's CDR3 is CASAAGRVDYGYTF. The CDR3 DNA follows: TGTGCCAGCGCGGCAGGGAGGGTTGACTATGGCTACACCTTC.

This clonotype was found many times. The genes are TRBV7-9 and TRBJ1-2, with TRBD1 matching 8 bases. The V and J ends lost 5 bases and 3 bases, in that order; junction bases with no gene match: 5. There are 14 residues in the CDR3. The germline CDR1 and CDR2 sequences are SEHNR and FQNEAQ (reference sequence). The CDR3 region is CASSDEDRDYGYTF. The CDR3 nucleotides are TGTGCCAGCAGCGATGAGGACAGGGACTATGGCTACACCTTC.

This clonotype was counted at least ten times. This chain uses TRBV12-3 or TRBV12-4 with TRBJ1-5; D unclear. CDR3 length: 14 residues. Trimming took 7 bases from V and 6 from J, leaving 16 bases between them. CDR3 sequence: CASNPHGVSQPQHF. The CDR3 DNA reads as TGTGCCAGCAACCCCCATGGGGTTAGTCAGCCCCAGCATTTT.

Many counts were recorded for this clonotype. This chain links TRBV6-6 with TRBJ2-3, with D possibly TRBD2 on 6 matching bases. With 2 bases removed from V and 0 bases from J, the gap between germline ends came to 18 bases. The germline CDR1 and CDR2 sequences are MNHNY and SVGAGI (reference sequence). The CDR3 loop spans 18 amino acids. The CDR3 sequence: CASSYTRAEGTSTDTQYF. DNA for the CDR3: TGTGCCAGCAGTTACACCCGGGCCGAGGGGACTAGCACAGATACGCAGTATTTT.

This clonotype was found a few times. CDR3 loop: CASSLLSRQAQETQYF. The CDR3 nucleotides read TGTGCCAGCAGTTTATTATCTAGACAGGCGCAAGAGACCCAGTACTTC. The chain uses TRBV7-8 and TRBJ2-5; possibly TRBD1 for D (6 bases). V lost 6 bases and J lost 2, with 19 bases in between. CDR1 and CDR2 from the germline V gene are SGHVS and FQNEAQ. CDR3 length: 16 amino acids.

This clonotype was found many times. The chain has TRBV27 and TRBJ1-5; the D is unclear. Germline loops: CDR1 MNHEY, CDR2 SMNVEV (reference sequence). The V end lost 0 bases, the J end lost 0 bases, and 3 bases lay between the germline ends. The length of the CDR3 is 14 residues. CDR3 coding DNA: TGTGCCAGCAGTTTATCGGATAGCAATCAGCCCCAGCATTTT. This translates into CASSLSDSNQPQHF.

A note on this clonotype: It may be a read error: a sequence one base away is much more abundant. As DNA, the CDR3 is TGTACCAGCAGTCTTTCGATAAACACTGAAGCTTTCTTT. This codes for CTSSLSINTEAFF. V is TRBV12-3 or TRBV12-4 and J is TRBJ1-1; D call uncertain. The CDR3 covers 13 residues.

This clonotype was counted many times. V gene TRBV11-2 combines with J gene TRBJ1-1; the D is unclear. Trimming pared 0 bases from V and 5 bases from J, leaving 16 bases between. CDR3 length: 16 residues. Germline V lookup: CDR1 SGHAT, CDR2 FQNNGV. CDR3 in DNA: TGTGCCAGCAGCTTAGATACGGGGATAGCTGGTACTGAAGCTTTCTTT. Its translation is CASSLDTGIAGTEAFF. The whole variable domain, remainder taken from reference TRBV11-2 and TRBJ1-1, is EAGVAQSPRYKIIEKRQSVAFWCNPISGHATLYWYQQILGQGPKLLIQFQNNGVVDDSQLPKDRFSAERLKGVDSTLKIQPAKLEDSAVYLCASSLDTGIAGTEAFFGQGTRLTVV.

This clonotype came up a few times. The chain joins TRBV5-1 to TRBJ2-5; no definite D call. The V end lost 2 bases, the J end lost 2 bases, and 7 bases lay between the germline ends. Germline loops: CDR1 SGHRS, CDR2 YFSETQ. CDR3 length equals 13 residues. CDR3 nucleotides: TGCGCCAGCAGCTTCACGGCTCAAGAGACCCAGTACTTC. Protein sequence: CASSFTAQETQYF.

This sequence joins TRBV15 and TRBJ1-1; D ambiguous. The CDR3 runs 14 residues. The V gene lost 0 bases and the J gene lost 5 bases, with 10 bases spanning the gap. Germline CDR1 LNHNV, CDR2 YYDKDF (reference sequence). For the CDR3, the DNA is TGTGCCACCAGCAGAGAGGTTCCGGGGACTGAAGCTTTCTTT. This translates into CATSREVPGTEAFF.

A remark on this clonotype: One junction end disagrees with the germline gene, perhaps due to a read error. The chain joins TRBV5-1 to TRBJ2-5; no clear D. The V gene's germline CDR1 is SGHRS and CDR2 YFSETQ. The CDR3 spans 13 residues. This CDR3 reads CASKSTIQETQCF. CDR3 nucleotide sequence: TGCGCCAGCAAGTCGACAATCCAAGAGACCCAGTGCTTC.

The chain recombines TRBV3-1 with TRBJ1-6; 9 nucleotides align to TRBD1. The CDR3 contains 15 residues. Germline trimming cut 2 bases from V and 10 bases from J; bases unmatched to any gene: 6. Germline V gives CDR1 LGHDT, CDR2 YNNKEL (reference sequence). The CDR3 DNA reads as TGTGCCAGCAGCCAAATGACAGGGGGTGAATCACCCCTCCACTTT. It codes for CASSQMTGGESPLHF. The complete variable domain, with remaining parts taken from reference TRBV3-1 and TRBJ1-6, reads DTAVSQTPKYLVTQMGNDKSIKCEQNLGHDTMYWYKQDSKKFLKIMFSYNNKELIINETVPNRFSPKSPDKAHLNLHINSLELGDSAVYFCASSQMTGGESPLHFGNGTRLTVT.

In this sample, this clonotype turned up many times. The chain employs TRBV12-3 or TRBV12-4 and TRBJ1-2, with D hard to call. Trimming removed 6 bases at V and 6 bases at J, with 11 bases between. CDR3 size: 12 residues. In nucleotides, the CDR3 is TGTGCCAGCAGGAAGGGTGAGGATGGCTACACCTTC. This translates into CASRKGEDGYTF.

This clonotype was observed at least ten times. V usage is TRBV7-9 and J usage is TRBJ2-3; no reliable D call. The CDR3 is 14 amino acids. Germline CDR1 reads SEHNR; CDR2 reads FQNEAQ (reference sequence). Trimming left V 2 bases short and J 0 bases short, with 6 bases between. The CDR3 protein is CASSLFTSTDTQYF. The CDR3 region has the DNA TGTGCCAGCAGCTTATTTACTAGCACAGATACGCAGTATTTT.

The table lists this clonotype with a few counts. The CDR3 DNA follows: TGCAGCGTTAGCGGCGACACAGATACGCAGTATTTT. Its translation is CSVSGDTDTQYF. The chain couples TRBV29-1 to TRBJ2-3; the D gene is possibly TRBD2 (5 bases). This CDR3 comprises 12 residues. V dropped 5 bases and J dropped 2 bases, with 8 bases sitting between them. Germline CDR1 SQVTM, CDR2 ANQGSEA.

The chain has TRBV7-9 and TRBJ2-5; D unresolved. The CDR3 length is 13 residues. Trimming pared 7 bases from V and 2 bases from J, leaving 11 bases between. The germline gives CDR1 SEHNR, CDR2 FQNEAQ (reference sequence). CDR3 protein: CASTLSTQETQYF. The CDR3 nucleotides read TGTGCCAGCACTCTCAGCACGCAAGAGACCCAGTACTTC.

This clonotype was seen at least ten times. DNA of the CDR3: TGTGCCAGCAGTTTATTAGGGTTCCAAGAGACCCAGTACTTC. Residues: CASSLLGFQETQYF. The V call is TRBV27, the J call TRBJ2-5; D uncertain. Germline-derived CDR1 and CDR2 are MNHEY and SMNVEV (reference sequence). The CDR3 covers 14 residues. Trimming cost V 1 base and J 1 base, with 7 bases left between them.

This chain uses TRBV2 with TRBJ1-6, with no clear D. Germline V gene lookup returns CDR1 SNHLY and CDR2 FYNNEI. The CDR3 sequence is 15 residues long. Trimming shortened V by 7 bases and J by 7 bases, and 17 bases separated the two germline ends. CDR3 bases: TGTGCCAGCAATGGGAGCCGTCTAGGGAATTCACCCCTCCACTTT. Protein product: CASNGSRLGNSPLHF.

This clonotype was observed at least ten times. The chain uses TRBV5-1 and TRBJ1-1; unclear D gene. Per the germline V gene, CDR1 is SGHRS and CDR2 is YFSETQ. V was pared by 0 bases and J by 6 bases, with 9 bases between. The CDR3 sequence is 13 residues long. Written as DNA, the CDR3 is TGCGCCAGCAGCTTGGTGGGGAGGGCTGAAGCTTTCTTT. It yields the protein CASSLVGRAEAFF.

The V gene is TRBV14, the J gene TRBJ1-4, with a possible D match to TRBD1 (5 bases). Trimming stripped 1 base from V and 4 bases from J, with 10 bases between. This CDR3 is 15 amino acids long. Germline CDR1 and CDR2: SGHDN and FVKESK. CDR3 sequence (DNA): TGTGCCAGCAGCCAAGGGGGACGGATTAATGAAAAACTGTTTTTT. As protein: CASSQGGRINEKLFF.